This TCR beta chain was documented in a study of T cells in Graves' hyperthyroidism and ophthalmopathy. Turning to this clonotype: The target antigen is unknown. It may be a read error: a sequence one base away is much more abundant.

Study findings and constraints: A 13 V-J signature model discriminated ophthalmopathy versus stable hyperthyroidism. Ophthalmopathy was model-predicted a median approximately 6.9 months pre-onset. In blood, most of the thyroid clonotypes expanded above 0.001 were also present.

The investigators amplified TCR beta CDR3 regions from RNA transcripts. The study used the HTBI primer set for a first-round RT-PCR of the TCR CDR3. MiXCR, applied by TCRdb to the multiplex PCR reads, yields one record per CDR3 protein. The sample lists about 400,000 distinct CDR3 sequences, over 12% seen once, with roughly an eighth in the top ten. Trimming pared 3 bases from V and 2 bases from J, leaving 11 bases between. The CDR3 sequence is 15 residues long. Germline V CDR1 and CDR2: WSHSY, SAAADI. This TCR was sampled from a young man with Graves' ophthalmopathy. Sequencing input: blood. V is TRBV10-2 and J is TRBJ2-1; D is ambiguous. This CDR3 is CASSDHQQPYNEQFF. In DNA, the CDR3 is TGCGCCAGCAGTGATCATCAGCAGCCCTACAATGAGCAGTTCTTC.